These 9 T cell receptor beta chains originate from one sample sequenced in a study of yellow fever vaccine responses in identical twins. TCRdb used MiXCR to reprocess the RT-PCR reads, holding one entry per CDR3 protein. The data show about 11,000 distinct CDR3 sequences, 77% seen once. Sequences were derived from T cells from blood (PBMCs), unsorted or a sorted subset (not recorded which), sampled before or after yellow fever vaccination (not recorded which). These receptors originate from a woman younger than 30 who received the yellow fever vaccine.

The gene calls are TRBV6-1 and TRBJ2-7; D is unclear. Germline lookup yields CDR1 MNHNS and CDR2 SASEGT. The CDR3 contains 13 residues. V lost 7 bases and J lost 6, with 16 bases in between. The CDR3 sequence is CASTLGLFVEQYF. The CDR3 region has the DNA TGTGCCAGCACCCTGGGTTTATTTGTCGAGCAGTACTTC.

The sample holds a few counts of this clonotype. The genes are TRBV13 and TRBJ2-5; TRBD2 matches 7 bases. This CDR3 has 15 residues. Germline V gene data show CDR1 as PRHDT and CDR2 as FYEKMQ (reference sequence). With 1 base clipped from V and 2 bases from J, the junction kept 4 bases outside the gene matches. CDR3 nucleotide sequence: TGTGCCAGCAGCTTAGCGGGGGGAAGGCAAGAGACCCAGTACTTC. Translation gives CASSLAGGRQETQYF.

The chain carries TRBV7-6 and TRBJ2-1; D uncertain. CDR1 is SGHVS, CDR2 FNYEAQ, per germline. V shed 2 bases and J shed 8 bases, with 10 bases lying between them. CDR3 length equals 13 residues. This CDR3 reads CASSLRLEDEQFF. DNA for the CDR3: TGTGCCAGCAGCTTAAGGCTAGAGGATGAGCAGTTCTTC.

This clonotype was observed once. This chain connects TRBV20-1 to TRBJ2-1; no definite D call. Germline-derived CDR1 and CDR2 are DFQATT and SNEGSKA (reference sequence). This CDR3 has 11 amino acids. With 3 bases removed from V and 5 bases from J, the gap between germline ends came to 5 bases. Written as DNA, the CDR3 is TGCAGTGCTAGGCCCAACAATGAGCAGTTCTTC. It codes for CSARPNNEQFF.

This chain joins TRBV10-3 and TRBJ1-1; possibly TRBD1 for D (6 bases). V was clipped by 0 bases and J by 10 bases, with 24 bases between them. The CDR3 is made up of 17 amino acids. Per the germline V gene, CDR1 is ENHRY and CDR2 is SYGVKD. The CDR3 region is CAISESFRTGGQTIAFF. The CDR3 coding sequence is TGTGCCATCAGTGAGTCGTTCCGCACGGGGGGGCAAACGATAGCTTTCTTT.

The chain employs TRBV28 and TRBJ1-1, with D unresolved. Germline assignment: CDR1 MDHEN and CDR2 SYDVKM. The CDR3 loop spans 13 amino acids. V lost 5 bases to trimming and J lost 10 bases, with 17 bases between them. The CDR3 DNA sequence: TGTGCCAGCAGTCCGCCACCCTCGGAGAGAGCTTTCTTT. Translated, it gives CASSPPPSERAFF.

The chain joins TRBV12-3 or TRBV12-4 to TRBJ2-2, with a weak D call TRBD1 (5 bases). V lost 7 bases and J lost 1, with 28 bases in between. The CDR3 is 20 amino acids. The CDR3 DNA is TGTGCCAGCAACCCAACAATTCAGGGTAGTTCTGAACAGAACACCGGGGAGCTGTTTTTT. Protein sequence: CASNPTIQGSSEQNTGELFF.

This chain links TRBV11-2 with TRBJ2-1, with 9 bases lining up with TRBD1. V trimming: 5 bases; J trimming: 7 bases; junction bases outside the gene matches: 9. Germline values: CDR1 SGHAT, CDR2 FQNNGV. The CDR3 runs to 15 residues. The CDR3 spells CASSETGGLGNEQFF. CDR3 DNA sequence: TGTGCCAGCAGCGAAACAGGGGGCTTGGGGAATGAGCAGTTCTTC.

The chain links TRBV29-1 to TRBJ2-1, with D possibly TRBD1 on 5 matching bases. CDR1 SQVTM and CDR2 ANQGSEA come from the germline V gene. V was cut by 2 bases and J by 9 bases, with 14 bases left in between. The CDR3 is 13 amino acids. CDR3: CSVESRQGGEQFF. The CDR3 nucleotides read TGCAGCGTTGAAAGTAGGCAGGGTGGTGAGCAGTTCTTC.